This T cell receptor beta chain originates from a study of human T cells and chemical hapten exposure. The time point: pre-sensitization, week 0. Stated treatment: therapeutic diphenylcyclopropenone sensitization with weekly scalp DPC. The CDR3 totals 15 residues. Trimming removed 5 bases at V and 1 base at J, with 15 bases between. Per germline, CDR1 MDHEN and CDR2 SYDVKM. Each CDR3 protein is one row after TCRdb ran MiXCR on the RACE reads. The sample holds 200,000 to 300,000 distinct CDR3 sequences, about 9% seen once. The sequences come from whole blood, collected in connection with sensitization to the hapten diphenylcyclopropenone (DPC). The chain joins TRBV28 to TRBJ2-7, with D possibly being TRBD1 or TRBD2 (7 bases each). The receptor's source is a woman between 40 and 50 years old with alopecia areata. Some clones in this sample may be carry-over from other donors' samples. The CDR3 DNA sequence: TGTGCCAGCAGTAAGGTGCAGGGGGGGTCCTACGAGCAGTACTTC. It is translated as CASSKVQGGSYEQYF.